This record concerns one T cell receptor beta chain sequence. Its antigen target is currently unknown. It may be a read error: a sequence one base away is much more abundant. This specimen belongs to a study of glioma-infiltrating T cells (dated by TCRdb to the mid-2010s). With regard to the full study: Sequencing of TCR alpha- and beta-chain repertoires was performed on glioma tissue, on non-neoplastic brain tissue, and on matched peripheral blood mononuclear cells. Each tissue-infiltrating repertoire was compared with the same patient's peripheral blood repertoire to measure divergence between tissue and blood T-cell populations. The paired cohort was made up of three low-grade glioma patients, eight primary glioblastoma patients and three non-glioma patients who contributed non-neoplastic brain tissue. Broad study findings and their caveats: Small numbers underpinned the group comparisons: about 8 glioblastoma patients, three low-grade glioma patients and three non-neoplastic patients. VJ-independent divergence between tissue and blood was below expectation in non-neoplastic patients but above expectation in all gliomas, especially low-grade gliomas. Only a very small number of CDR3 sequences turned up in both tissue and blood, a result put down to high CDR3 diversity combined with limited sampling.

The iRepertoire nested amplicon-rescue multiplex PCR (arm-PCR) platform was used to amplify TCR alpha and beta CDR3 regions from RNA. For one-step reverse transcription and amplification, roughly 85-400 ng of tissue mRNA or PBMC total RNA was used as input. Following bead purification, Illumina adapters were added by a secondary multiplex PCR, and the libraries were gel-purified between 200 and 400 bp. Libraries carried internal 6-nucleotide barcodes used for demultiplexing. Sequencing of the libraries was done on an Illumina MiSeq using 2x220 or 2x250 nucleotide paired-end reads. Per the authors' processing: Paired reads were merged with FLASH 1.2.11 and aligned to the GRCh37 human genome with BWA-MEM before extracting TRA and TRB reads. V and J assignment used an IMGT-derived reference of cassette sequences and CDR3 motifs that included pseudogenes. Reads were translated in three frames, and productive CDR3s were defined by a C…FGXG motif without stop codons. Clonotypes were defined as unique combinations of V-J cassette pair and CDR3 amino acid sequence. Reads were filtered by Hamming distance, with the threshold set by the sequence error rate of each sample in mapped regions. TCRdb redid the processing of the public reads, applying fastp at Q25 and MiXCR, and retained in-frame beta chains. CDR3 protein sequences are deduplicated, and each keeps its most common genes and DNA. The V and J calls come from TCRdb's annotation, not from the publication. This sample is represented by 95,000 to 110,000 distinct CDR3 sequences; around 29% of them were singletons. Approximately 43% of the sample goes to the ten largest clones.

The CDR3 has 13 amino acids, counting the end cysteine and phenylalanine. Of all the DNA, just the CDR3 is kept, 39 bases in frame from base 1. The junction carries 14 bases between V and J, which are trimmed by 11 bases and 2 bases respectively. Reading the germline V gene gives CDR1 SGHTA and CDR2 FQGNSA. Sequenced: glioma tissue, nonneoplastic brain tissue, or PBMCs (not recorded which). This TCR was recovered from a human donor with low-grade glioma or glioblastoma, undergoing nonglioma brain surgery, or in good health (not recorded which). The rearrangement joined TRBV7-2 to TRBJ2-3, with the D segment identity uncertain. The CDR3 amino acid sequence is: CTGRAFVTDTQYF. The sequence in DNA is TGTACCGGCCGGGCGTTCGTCACAGATACGCAGTATTTT.